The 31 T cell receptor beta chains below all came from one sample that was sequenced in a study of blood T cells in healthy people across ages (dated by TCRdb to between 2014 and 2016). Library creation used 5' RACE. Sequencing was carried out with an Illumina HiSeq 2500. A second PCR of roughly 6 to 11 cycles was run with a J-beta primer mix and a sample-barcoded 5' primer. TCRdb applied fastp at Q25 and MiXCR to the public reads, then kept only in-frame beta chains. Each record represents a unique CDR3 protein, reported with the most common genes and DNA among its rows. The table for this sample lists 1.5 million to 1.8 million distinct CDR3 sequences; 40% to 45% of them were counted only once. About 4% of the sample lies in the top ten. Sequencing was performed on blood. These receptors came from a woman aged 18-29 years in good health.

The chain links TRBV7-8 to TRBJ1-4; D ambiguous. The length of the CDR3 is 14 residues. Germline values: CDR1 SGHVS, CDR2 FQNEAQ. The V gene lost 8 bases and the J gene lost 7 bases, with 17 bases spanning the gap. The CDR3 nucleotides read TGTGCCAGCCGCCTCAATACGGCTTCTGAAAAACTGTTTTTT. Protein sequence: CASRLNTASEKLFF.

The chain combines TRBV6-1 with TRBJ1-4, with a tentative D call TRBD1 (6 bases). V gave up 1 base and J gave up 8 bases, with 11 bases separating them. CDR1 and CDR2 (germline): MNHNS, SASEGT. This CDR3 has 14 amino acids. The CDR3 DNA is TGTGCCAGCAGTGAAGAGGGGGGACCCGAAAAACTGTTTTTT. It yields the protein CASSEEGGPEKLFF.

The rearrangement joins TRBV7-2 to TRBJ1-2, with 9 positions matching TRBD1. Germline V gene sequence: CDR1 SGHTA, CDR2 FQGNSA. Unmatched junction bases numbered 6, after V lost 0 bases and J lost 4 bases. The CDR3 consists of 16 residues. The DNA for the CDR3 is TGTGCCAGCAGCTTAGCGTCACAGGGGGCGGGCTATGGCTACACCTTC. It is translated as CASSLASQGAGYGYTF.

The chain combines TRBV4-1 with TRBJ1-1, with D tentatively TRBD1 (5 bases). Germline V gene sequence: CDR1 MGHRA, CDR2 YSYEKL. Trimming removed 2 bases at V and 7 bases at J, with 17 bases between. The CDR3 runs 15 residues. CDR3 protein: CASSQPKRGGGEAFF. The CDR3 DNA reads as TGCGCCAGCAGCCAACCTAAACGGGGGGGTGGTGAAGCTTTCTTT.

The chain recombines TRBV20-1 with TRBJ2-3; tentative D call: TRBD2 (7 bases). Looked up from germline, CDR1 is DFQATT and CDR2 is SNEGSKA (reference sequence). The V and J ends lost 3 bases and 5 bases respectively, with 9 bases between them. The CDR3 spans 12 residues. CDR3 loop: CSASGGLDTQYF. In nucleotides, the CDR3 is TGCAGTGCTAGCGGGGGGCTAGATACGCAGTATTTT.

The CDR3 reads CASSLVRGSHNEQYF. CDR3 DNA sequence: TGTGCCAGCAGTTTAGTTCGGGGGAGCCATAATGAGCAGTACTTC. The rearrangement links TRBV28 to TRBJ2-5; weak D call: TRBD2 (6 bases). V was cut by 2 bases and J by 11 bases, with 21 bases left in between. Germline V gene data show CDR1 as MDHEN and CDR2 as SYDVKM. The CDR3 extends over 15 amino acids.

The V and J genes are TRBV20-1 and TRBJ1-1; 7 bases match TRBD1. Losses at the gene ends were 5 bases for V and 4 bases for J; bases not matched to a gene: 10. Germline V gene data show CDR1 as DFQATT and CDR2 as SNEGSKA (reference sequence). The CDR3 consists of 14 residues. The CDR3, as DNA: TGCAGTGCTGCCCCGACAGGGCCAGGCACTGAAGCTTTCTTT. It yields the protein CSAAPTGPGTEAFF.

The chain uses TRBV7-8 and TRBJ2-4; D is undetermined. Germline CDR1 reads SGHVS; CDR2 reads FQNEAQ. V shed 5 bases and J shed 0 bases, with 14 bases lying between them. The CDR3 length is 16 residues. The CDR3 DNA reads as TGTGCCAGCAGCACCACCTGGGTAGCAGCCAAAAACATTCAGTACTTC. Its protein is CASSTTWVAAKNIQYF.

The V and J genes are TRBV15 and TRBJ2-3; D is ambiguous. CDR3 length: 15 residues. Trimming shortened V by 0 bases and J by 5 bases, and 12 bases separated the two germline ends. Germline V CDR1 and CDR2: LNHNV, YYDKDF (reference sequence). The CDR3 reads CATSRDRVLGDTQYF. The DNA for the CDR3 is TGTGCCACCAGCAGAGATCGCGTCCTCGGAGATACGCAGTATTTT.

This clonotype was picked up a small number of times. In DNA, the CDR3 is TGTGCCAGCAGTGCGGAGGGAGGAATCGGCTACACCTTC. Its translation: CASSAEGGIGYTF. The chain recombines TRBV6-6 with TRBJ1-2; D is uncertain. Germline V CDR1 and CDR2: MNHNY, SVGAGI (reference sequence). Trimming shortened V by 5 bases and J by 8 bases, and 15 bases separated the two germline ends. This CDR3 has 13 amino acids.

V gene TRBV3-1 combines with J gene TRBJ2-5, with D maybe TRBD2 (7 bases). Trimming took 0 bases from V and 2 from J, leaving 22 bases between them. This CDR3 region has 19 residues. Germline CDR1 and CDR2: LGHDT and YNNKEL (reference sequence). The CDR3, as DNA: TGTGCCAGCAGCCAAGAAGTGGTAGGACAGCGGGACCTTCAAGAGACCCAGTACTTC. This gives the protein CASSQEVVGQRDLQETQYF.

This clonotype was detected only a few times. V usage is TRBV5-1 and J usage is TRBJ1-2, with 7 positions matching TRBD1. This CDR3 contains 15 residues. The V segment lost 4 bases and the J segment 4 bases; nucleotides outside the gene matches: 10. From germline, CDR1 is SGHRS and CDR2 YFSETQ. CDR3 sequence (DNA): TGCGCCAGCAGCCCCACCTCCGACAGGGCCTATGGCTACACCTTC. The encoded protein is CASSPTSDRAYGYTF.

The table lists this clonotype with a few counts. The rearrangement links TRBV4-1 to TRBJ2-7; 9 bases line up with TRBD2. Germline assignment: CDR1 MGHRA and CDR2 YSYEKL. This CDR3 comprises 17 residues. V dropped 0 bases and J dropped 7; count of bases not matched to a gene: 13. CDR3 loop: CASSQEFEPSGAWEQYF. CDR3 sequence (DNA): TGCGCCAGCAGCCAAGAATTTGAGCCTAGCGGGGCTTGGGAGCAGTACTTC.

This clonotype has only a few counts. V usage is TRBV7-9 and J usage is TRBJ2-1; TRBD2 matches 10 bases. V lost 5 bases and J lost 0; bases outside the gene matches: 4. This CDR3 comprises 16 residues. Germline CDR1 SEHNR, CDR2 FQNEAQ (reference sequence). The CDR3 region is CASSPLAGRSYNEQFF. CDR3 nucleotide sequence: TGTGCCAGCAGCCCACTAGCGGGGCGCTCCTACAATGAGCAGTTCTTC.

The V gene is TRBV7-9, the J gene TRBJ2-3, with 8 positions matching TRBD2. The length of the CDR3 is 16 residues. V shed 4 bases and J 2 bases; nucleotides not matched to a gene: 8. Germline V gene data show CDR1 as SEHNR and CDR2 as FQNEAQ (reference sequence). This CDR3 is CASSSLLGGVTDTQYF. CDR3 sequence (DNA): TGTGCCAGCAGCTCGCTCCTCGGGGGGGTCACAGATACGCAGTATTTT.

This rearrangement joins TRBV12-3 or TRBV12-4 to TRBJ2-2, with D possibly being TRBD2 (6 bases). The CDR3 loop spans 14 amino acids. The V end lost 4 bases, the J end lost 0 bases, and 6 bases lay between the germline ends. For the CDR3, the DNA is TGTGCCAGCAGTTGGAGGGCGAACACCGGGGAGCTGTTTTTT. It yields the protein CASSWRANTGELFF.

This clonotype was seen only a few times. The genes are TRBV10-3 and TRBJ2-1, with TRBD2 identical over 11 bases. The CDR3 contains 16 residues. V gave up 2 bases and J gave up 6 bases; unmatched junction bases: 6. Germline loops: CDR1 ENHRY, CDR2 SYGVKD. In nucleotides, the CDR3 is TGTGCCATCAGTGAGGAGGCTAGCGGGAGGAGCAATGAGCAGTTCTTC. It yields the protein CAISEEASGRSNEQFF.

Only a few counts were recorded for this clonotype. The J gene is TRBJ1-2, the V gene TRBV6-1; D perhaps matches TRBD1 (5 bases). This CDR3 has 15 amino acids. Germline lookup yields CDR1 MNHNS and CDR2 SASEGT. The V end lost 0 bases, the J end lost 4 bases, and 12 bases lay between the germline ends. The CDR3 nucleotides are TGTGCCAGCAGTGAAGCATGGGGGAGAAGCTATGGCTACACCTTC. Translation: CASSEAWGRSYGYTF.

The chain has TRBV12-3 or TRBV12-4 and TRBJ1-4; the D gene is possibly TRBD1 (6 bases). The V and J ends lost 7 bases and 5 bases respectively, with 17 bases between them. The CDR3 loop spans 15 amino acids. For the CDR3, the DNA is TGTGCCAGCACTTGGATTGGGACAAGAAATGAAAAACTGTTTTTT. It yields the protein CASTWIGTRNEKLFF.

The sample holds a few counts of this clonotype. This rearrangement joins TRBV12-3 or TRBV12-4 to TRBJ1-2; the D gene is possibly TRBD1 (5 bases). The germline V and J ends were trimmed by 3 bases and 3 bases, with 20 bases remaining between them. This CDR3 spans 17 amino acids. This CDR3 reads CASSFLPSGHNYYGYTF. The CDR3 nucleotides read TGTGCCAGCAGTTTCCTCCCCTCCGGACACAACTACTATGGCTACACCTTC.

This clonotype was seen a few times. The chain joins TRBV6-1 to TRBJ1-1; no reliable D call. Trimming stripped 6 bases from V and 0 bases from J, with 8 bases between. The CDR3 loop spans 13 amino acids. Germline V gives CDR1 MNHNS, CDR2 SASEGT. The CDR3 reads CASRVVMNTEAFF. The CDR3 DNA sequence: TGTGCCAGCAGAGTAGTCATGAACACTGAAGCTTTCTTT.

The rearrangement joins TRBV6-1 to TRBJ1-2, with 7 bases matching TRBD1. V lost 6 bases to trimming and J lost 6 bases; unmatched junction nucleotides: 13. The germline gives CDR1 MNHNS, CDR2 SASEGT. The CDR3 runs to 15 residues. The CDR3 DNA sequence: TGTGCCAGCAGCCGAACCCAGGGGGGTAGCAATGGCTACACCTTC. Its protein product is CASSRTQGGSNGYTF.

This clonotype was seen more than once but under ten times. The CDR3 spells CASSQDSLPPYF. For the CDR3, the DNA is TGTGCCAGCAGCCAAGATTCGCTACCTCCGTACTTC. The gene calls are TRBV4-2 and TRBJ2-5, with D unresolved. CDR3 length: 12 residues. The germline V gene has CDR1 LGHNA and CDR2 YNFKEQ. Trimming shortened V by 0 bases and J by 13 bases, and 12 bases separated the two germline ends.

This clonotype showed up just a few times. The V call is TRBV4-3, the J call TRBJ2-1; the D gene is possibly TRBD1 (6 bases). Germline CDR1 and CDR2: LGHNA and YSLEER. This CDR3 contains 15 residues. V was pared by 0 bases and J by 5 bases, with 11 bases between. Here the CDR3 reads CASSQDWTANNEQFF. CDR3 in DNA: TGCGCCAGCAGCCAAGATTGGACAGCCAACAATGAGCAGTTCTTC.

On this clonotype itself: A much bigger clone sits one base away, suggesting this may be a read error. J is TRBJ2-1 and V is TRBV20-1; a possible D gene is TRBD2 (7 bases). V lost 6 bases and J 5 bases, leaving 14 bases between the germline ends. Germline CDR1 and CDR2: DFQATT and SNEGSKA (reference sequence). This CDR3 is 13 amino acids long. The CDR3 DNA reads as TGCAGTGCCCTAAGGGGGGGCAACAATGAGCAGTTCTTC. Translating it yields CSALRGGNNEQFF.

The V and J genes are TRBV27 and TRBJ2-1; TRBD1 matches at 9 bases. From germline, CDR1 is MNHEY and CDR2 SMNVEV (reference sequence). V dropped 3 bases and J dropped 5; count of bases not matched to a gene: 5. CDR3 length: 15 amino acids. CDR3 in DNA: TGTGCCAGCAGTTTCTACAGGGGGCGTCACAATGAGCAGTTCTTC. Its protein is CASSFYRGRHNEQFF.

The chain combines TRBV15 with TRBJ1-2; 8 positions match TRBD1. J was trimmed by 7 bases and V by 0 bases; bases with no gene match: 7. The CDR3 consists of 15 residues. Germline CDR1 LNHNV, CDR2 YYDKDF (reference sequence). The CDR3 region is CATSRDRTGTGGYTF. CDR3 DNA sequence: TGTGCCACCAGCAGAGATAGGACAGGGACGGGTGGCTACACCTTC.

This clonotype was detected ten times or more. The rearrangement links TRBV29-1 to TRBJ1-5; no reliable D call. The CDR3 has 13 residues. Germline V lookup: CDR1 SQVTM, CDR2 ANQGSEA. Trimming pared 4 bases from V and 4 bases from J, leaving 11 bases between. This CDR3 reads CSVGLALNQPQHF. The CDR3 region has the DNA TGCAGCGTTGGGTTGGCCTTAAATCAGCCCCAGCATTTT.

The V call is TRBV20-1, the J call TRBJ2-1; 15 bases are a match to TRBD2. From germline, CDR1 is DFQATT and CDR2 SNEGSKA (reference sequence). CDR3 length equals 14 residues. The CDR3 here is CNLSPGLAGGFRFF. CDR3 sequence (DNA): TGCAATCTATCCCCGGGACTAGCGGGAGGATTTAGGTTCTTC.

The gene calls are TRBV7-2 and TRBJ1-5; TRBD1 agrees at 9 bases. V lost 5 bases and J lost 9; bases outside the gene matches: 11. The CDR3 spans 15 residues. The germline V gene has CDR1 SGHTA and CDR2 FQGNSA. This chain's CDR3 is CASSARDRESGPQHF. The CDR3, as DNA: TGTGCCAGCAGCGCACGGGACAGGGAAAGTGGGCCCCAGCATTTT.

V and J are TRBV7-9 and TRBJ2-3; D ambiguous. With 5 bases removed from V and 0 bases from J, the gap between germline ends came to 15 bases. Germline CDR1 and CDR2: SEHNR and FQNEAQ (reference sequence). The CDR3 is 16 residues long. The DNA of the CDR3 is TGTGCCAGCAGCCCGGAGAGCGAGTCTAGCACAGATACGCAGTATTTT. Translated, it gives CASSPESESSTDTQYF.